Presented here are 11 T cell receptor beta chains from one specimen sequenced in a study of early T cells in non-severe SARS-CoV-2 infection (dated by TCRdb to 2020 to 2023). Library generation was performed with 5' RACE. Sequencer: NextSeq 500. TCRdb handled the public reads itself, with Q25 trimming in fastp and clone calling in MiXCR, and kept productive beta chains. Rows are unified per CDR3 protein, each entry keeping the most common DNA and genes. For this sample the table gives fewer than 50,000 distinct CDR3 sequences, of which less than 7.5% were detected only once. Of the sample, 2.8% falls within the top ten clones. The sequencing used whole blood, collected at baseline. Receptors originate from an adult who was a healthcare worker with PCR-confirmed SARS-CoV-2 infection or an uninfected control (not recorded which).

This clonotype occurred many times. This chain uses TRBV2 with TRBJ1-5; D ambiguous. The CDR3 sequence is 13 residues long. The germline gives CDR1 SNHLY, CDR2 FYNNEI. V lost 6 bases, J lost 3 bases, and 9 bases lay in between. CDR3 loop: CASSGQANQPQHF. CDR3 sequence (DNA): TGTGCCAGCAGCGGGCAGGCCAATCAGCCCCAGCATTTT. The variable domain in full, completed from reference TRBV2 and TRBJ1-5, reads EPEVTQTPSHQVTQMGQEVILRCVPISNHLYFYWYRQILGQKVEFLVSFYNNEISEKSEIFDDQFSVERPDGSNFTLKIRSTKLEDSAMYFCASSGQANQPQHFGDGTRLSIL.

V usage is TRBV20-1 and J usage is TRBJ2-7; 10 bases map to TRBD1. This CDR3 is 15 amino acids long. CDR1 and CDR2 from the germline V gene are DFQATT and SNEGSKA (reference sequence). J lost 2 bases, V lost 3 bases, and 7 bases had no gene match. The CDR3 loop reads CSARDPGQGPYEQYF. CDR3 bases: TGCAGTGCTAGGGATCCGGGACAGGGGCCCTACGAGCAGTACTTC.

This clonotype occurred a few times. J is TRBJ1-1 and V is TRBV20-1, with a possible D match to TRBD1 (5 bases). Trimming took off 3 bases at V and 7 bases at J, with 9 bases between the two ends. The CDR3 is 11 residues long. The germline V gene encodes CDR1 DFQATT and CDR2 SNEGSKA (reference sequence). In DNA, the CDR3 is TGCAGTGCTAGCCAGGGATTTGAAGCTTTCTTT. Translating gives CSASQGFEAFF.

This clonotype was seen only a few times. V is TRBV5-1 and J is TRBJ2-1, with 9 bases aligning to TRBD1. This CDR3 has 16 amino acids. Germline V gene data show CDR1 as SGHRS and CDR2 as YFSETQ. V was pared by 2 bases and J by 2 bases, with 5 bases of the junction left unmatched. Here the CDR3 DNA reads TGCGCCAGCAGCTTATTCGGGACAGGGACCTACAATGAGCAGTTCTTC. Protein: CASSLFGTGTYNEQFF. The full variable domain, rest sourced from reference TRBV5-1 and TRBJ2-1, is KAGVTQTPRYLIKTRGQQVTLSCSPISGHRSVSWYQQTPGQGLQFLFEYFSETQRNKGNFPGRFSGRQFSNSRSEMNVSTLELGDSALYLCASSLFGTGTYNEQFFGPGTRLTVL.

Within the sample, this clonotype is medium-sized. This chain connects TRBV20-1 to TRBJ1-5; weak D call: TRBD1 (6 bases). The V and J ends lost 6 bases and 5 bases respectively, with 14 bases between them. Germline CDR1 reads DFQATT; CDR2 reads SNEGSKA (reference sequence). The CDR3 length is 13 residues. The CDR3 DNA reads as TGCAGTGCACAGGCAGGGGAGTATCAGCCCCAGCATTTT. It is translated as CSAQAGEYQPQHF.

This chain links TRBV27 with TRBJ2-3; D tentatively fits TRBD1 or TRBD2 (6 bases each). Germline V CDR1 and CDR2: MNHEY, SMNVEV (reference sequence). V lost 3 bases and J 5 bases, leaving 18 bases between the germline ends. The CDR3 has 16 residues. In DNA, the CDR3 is TGTGCCAGCAGTTTTAATAGGGGGGCCTACGGAGATACGCAGTATTTT. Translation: CASSFNRGAYGDTQYF.

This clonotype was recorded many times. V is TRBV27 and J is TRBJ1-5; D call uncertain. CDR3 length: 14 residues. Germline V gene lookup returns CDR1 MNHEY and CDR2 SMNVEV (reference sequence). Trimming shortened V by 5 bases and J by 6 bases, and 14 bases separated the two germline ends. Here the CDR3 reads CASSPSDGRQPQHF. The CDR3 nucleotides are TGTGCCAGCAGTCCCAGTGATGGACGTCAGCCCCAGCATTTT.

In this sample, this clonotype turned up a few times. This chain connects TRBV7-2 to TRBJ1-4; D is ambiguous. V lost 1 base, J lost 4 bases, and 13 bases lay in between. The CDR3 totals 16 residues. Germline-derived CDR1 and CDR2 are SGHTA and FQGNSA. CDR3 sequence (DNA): TGTGCCAGCAGCTTAGAATTTGGTCGGATTAATGAAAAACTGTTTTTT. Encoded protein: CASSLEFGRINEKLFF.

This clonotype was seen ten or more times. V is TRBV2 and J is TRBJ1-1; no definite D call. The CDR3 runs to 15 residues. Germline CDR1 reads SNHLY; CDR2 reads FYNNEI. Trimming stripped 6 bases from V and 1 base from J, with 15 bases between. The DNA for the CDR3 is TGTGCCAGCAGGGATCGGAAGGCCGGGAACACTGAAGCTTTCTTT. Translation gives CASRDRKAGNTEAFF.

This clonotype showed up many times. This CDR3 reads CASSRDRNQETQYF. In nucleotides, the CDR3 is TGTGCCAGCAGCCGGGACAGGAACCAAGAGACCCAGTACTTC. The genes are TRBV7-2 and TRBJ2-5; 8 positions agree with TRBD1. This CDR3 comprises 14 residues. Looked up from germline, CDR1 is SGHTA and CDR2 is FQGNSA. Trimming at V came to 5 bases and at J to 0 bases, leaving 2 bases not matched to a gene.

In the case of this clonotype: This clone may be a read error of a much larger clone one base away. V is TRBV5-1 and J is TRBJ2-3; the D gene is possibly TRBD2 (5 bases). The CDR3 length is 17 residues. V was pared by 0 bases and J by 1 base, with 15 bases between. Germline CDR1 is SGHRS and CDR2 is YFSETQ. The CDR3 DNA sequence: TGCGCCAGCAGCTTGGCCGCGACGAGCGGCGGCACAGATACGCAGTATTTT. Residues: CASSLAATSGGTDTQYF.